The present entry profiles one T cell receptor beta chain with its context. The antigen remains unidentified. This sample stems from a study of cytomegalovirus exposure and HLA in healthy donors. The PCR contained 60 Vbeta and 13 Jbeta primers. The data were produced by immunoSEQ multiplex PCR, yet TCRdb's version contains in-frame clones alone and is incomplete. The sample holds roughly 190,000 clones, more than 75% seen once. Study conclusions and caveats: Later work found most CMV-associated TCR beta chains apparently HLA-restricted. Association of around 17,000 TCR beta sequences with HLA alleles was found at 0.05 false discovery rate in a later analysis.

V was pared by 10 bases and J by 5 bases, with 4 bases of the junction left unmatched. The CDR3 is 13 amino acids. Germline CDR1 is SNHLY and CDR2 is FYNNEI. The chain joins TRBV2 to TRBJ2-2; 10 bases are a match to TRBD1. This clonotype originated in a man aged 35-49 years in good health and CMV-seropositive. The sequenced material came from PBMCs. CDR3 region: CATRTGGTGELFF. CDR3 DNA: TGTGCCACCAGGACAGGGGGGACCGGGGAGCTGTTTTTT.